The rows below give T cell receptor beta chains drawn from one sample of a study of T-cell reconstitution after alpha-beta-depleted transplantation in children. TCRdb re-derived calls from the PCR reads in MiXCR, one entry per CDR3 protein. Of about 440,000 distinct CDR3 sequences in the sample, 43% were seen once. Sequenced material: PBMCs, taken before TCRalphabeta/CD19-depleted stem cell transplant. Every receptor here comes from a girl aged 2 to 9 with aplastic anemia, due to receive a stem cell transplant. Each CDR3 is given with its conserved first and last residue. A D gene is named only where the DNA matches it firmly. Not all rows give a size; the values are once, few, many and, for expanded clones, a class.

J gene: TRBJ2-7; clone size: many; D gene: .; V gene: TRBV12-3/TRBV12-4; CDR3 protein: CASSLVRYEQYF; CDR3 DNA: TGTGCCAGCAGTTTGGTCCGCTACGAGCAGTACTTC
J gene: TRBJ1-2; clone size: .; D gene: TRBD1; V gene: TRBV5-1; CDR3 protein: CASSLERAGGYGYTF; CDR3 DNA: TGCGCCAGCAGCTTGGAAAGAGCAGGGGGTTATGGCTACACCTTC
J gene: TRBJ2-5; clone size: .; D gene: .; V gene: TRBV11-2; CDR3 protein: CASSFYGRAETQYF; CDR3 DNA: TGTGCCAGCAGCTTTTATGGCAGGGCCGAGACCCAGTACTTC
J gene: TRBJ2-7; clone size: .; D gene: .; V gene: TRBV20-1; CDR3 protein: CSARDPGLPYEQYF; CDR3 DNA: TGCAGTGCTAGAGATCCAGGGCTTCCATACGAGCAGTACTTC
J gene: TRBJ2-7; clone size: .; D gene: .; V gene: TRBV27; CDR3 protein: CASGGPYSYEQYF; CDR3 DNA: TGTGCCAGCGGGGGACCCTACTCCTACGAGCAGTACTTC
J gene: TRBJ2-7; clone size: .; D gene: TRBD2; V gene: TRBV6-1; CDR3 protein: CASSQGLAGGQGEQYF; CDR3 DNA: TGTGCCAGCAGCCAAGGACTAGCGGGGGGGCAGGGGGAGCAGTACTTC
J gene: TRBJ1-1; clone size: .; D gene: .; V gene: TRBV27; CDR3 protein: CASSYLRLQNTEAFF; CDR3 DNA: TGTGCCAGCAGTTACCTTCGGTTACAGAACACTGAAGCTTTCTTT
J gene: TRBJ2-2; clone size: .; D gene: TRBD1; V gene: TRBV7-9; CDR3 protein: CASSLAGQGSGELFF; CDR3 DNA: TGTGCCAGCAGCTTAGCTGGACAGGGCTCCGGGGAGCTGTTTTTT
J gene: TRBJ2-5; clone size: .; D gene: TRBD2; V gene: TRBV20-1; CDR3 protein: CSARDPPLAGRRETQYF; CDR3 DNA: TGCAGTGCTAGAGATCCCCCACTAGCGGGGAGGAGAGAGACCCAGTACTTC
J gene: TRBJ1-1; clone size: .; D gene: .; V gene: TRBV5-5; CDR3 protein: CASSLIGVNTEAFF; CDR3 DNA: TGTGCCAGCAGCTTGATAGGGGTCAACACTGAAGCTTTCTTT
J gene: TRBJ2-7; clone size: few; D gene: .; V gene: TRBV21-1; CDR3 protein: CASSKGALIVKGSYEQYF; CDR3 DNA: TGTGCCAGCAGCAAAGGCGCCTTAATAGTTAAGGGGTCCTACGAGCAGTACTTC
J gene: TRBJ2-5; clone size: once; D gene: TRBD1; V gene: TRBV7-2; CDR3 protein: CASSLAGTGTETQYF; CDR3 DNA: TGTGCCAGCAGCTTAGCCGGGACAGGGACGGAGACCCAGTACTTC
J gene: TRBJ2-1; clone size: .; D gene: .; V gene: TRBV7-9; CDR3 protein: CASTVNNEQFF; CDR3 DNA: TGTGCCAGCACCGTAAACAATGAGCAGTTCTTC
J gene: TRBJ2-4; clone size: many; D gene: .; V gene: TRBV29-1; CDR3 protein: CSVEEGLAKNIQYF; CDR3 DNA: TGCAGCGTTGAAGAGGGTCTAGCCAAAAACATTCAGTACTTC
J gene: TRBJ2-7; clone size: many; D gene: TRBD1; V gene: TRBV6-2/TRBV6-3; CDR3 protein: CASSFGGTGGYEQYF; CDR3 DNA: TGTGCCAGCAGTTTCGGCGGGACAGGAGGCTACGAGCAGTACTTC
J gene: TRBJ2-5; clone size: .; D gene: TRBD2; V gene: TRBV29-1; CDR3 protein: CSALEGSGGPNGKTQYF; CDR3 DNA: TGCAGCGCTTTGGAGGGTAGCGGGGGGCCTAACGGGAAGACCCAGTACTTC
J gene: TRBJ2-2; clone size: many; D gene: TRBD2; V gene: TRBV6-2/TRBV6-3; CDR3 protein: CASSRTSATGELFF; CDR3 DNA: TGTGCCAGCAGTCGGACTAGCGCTACCGGGGAGCTGTTTTTT
J gene: TRBJ2-5; clone size: .; D gene: TRBD1; V gene: TRBV6-1; CDR3 protein: CASHGQGGQETQYF; CDR3 DNA: TGTGCCAGCCACGGACAGGGGGGCCAAGAGACCCAGTACTTC
J gene: TRBJ1-2; clone size: few; D gene: TRBD1; V gene: TRBV7-3; CDR3 protein: CASSLQGTGVGYGYTF; CDR3 DNA: TGTGCCAGCAGCTTACAAGGGACAGGGGTGGGCTATGGCTACACCTTC
J gene: TRBJ2-3; clone size: few; D gene: TRBD2; V gene: TRBV10-3; CDR3 protein: CAITRAGSGSDTQYF; CDR3 DNA: TGTGCCATCACCCGGGCCGGTAGCGGGAGTGATACGCAGTATTTT
J gene: TRBJ2-1; clone size: .; D gene: .; V gene: TRBV5-1; CDR3 protein: CASSLAERSSSYNEQFF; CDR3 DNA: TGCGCCAGCAGCTTGGCCGAACGGTCTAGCTCCTACAATGAGCAGTTCTTC
J gene: TRBJ2-3; clone size: .; D gene: .; V gene: TRBV4-1; CDR3 protein: CASSQETSGGRQYF; CDR3 DNA: TGCGCCAGCAGCCAAGAGACGTCAGGTGGGAGGCAGTATTTT
J gene: TRBJ2-3; clone size: few; D gene: .; V gene: TRBV20-1; CDR3 protein: CSARAGEGTDTQYF; CDR3 DNA: TGCAGTGCTAGAGCGGGAGAGGGCACAGATACGCAGTATTTT
J gene: TRBJ2-7; clone size: .; D gene: .; V gene: TRBV28; CDR3 protein: CASSLFGRGGLALYEQYF; CDR3 DNA: TGTGCCAGCAGTTTATTTGGAAGGGGTGGTTTGGCTCTCTACGAGCAGTACTTC
J gene: TRBJ2-7; clone size: .; D gene: .; V gene: TRBV20-1; CDR3 protein: CSARGTNSYEQYF; CDR3 DNA: TGCAGTGCTAGAGGGACAAACTCCTACGAGCAGTACTTC
J gene: TRBJ1-1; clone size: few; D gene: .; V gene: TRBV7-3; CDR3 protein: CASSLRGDNTEAFF; CDR3 DNA: TGTGCCAGCAGCCTTAGGGGGGATAACACTGAAGCTTTCTTT
J gene: TRBJ2-1; clone size: .; D gene: TRBD2; V gene: TRBV20-1; CDR3 protein: CSARSSTSGFYNEQFF; CDR3 DNA: TGCAGTGCTAGATCTTCGACTAGCGGCTTCTACAATGAGCAGTTCTTC
J gene: TRBJ2-5; clone size: .; D gene: TRBD1; V gene: TRBV20-1; CDR3 protein: CSAPSGTGFQETQYF; CDR3 DNA: TGCAGTGCTCCTTCCGGGACAGGGTTCCAAGAGACCCAGTACTTC
J gene: TRBJ2-5; clone size: few; D gene: TRBD1; V gene: TRBV27; CDR3 protein: CASSPYRGKKTQYF; CDR3 DNA: TGTGCCAGCAGTCCGTACAGGGGTAAGAAGACCCAGTACTTC
J gene: TRBJ1-1; clone size: .; D gene: .; V gene: TRBV6-1; CDR3 protein: CASSINWSNTEAFF; CDR3 DNA: TGTGCCAGCAGCATAAATTGGTCGAACACTGAAGCTTTCTTT
J gene: TRBJ2-1; clone size: many; D gene: .; V gene: TRBV28; CDR3 protein: CASRKGLFEQFF; CDR3 DNA: TGTGCCAGCAGAAAAGGACTGTTTGAGCAGTTCTTC
J gene: TRBJ2-5; clone size: .; D gene: .; V gene: TRBV10-1; CDR3 protein: CASSGNRKETQYF; CDR3 DNA: TGCGCCAGCAGTGGGAACCGGAAGGAGACCCAGTACTTC
J gene: TRBJ2-7; clone size: few; D gene: TRBD2; V gene: TRBV3-1; CDR3 protein: CASSQGLALTYEQYF; CDR3 DNA: TGTGCCAGCAGCCAGGGACTAGCGCTCACCTACGAGCAGTACTTC
J gene: TRBJ2-3; clone size: few; D gene: .; V gene: TRBV5-1; CDR3 protein: CASSKQGSDTQYF; CDR3 DNA: TGCGCCAGCAGTAAGCAGGGATCCGATACGCAGTATTTT
J gene: TRBJ1-1; clone size: .; D gene: .; V gene: TRBV6-5; CDR3 protein: CASSYDGLNTEAFF; CDR3 DNA: TGTGCCAGCAGTTACGACGGATTGAACACTGAAGCTTTCTTT